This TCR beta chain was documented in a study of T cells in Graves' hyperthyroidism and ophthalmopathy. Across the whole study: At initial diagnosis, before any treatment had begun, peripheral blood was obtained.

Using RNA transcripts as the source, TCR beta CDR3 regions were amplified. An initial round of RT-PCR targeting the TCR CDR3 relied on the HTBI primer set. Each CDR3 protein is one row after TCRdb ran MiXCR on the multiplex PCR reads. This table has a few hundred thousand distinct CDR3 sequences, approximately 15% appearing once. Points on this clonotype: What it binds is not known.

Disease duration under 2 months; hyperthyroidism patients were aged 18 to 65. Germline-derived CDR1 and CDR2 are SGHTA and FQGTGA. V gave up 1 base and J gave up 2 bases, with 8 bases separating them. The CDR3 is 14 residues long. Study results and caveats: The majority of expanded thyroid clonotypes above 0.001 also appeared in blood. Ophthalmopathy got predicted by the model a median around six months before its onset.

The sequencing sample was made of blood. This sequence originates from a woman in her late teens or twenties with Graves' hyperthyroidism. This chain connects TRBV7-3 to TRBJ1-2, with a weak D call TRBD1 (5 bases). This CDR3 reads CASSLNGGNYGYTF. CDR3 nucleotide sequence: TGTGCCAGCAGCTTAAACGGGGGGAACTATGGCTACACCTTC.